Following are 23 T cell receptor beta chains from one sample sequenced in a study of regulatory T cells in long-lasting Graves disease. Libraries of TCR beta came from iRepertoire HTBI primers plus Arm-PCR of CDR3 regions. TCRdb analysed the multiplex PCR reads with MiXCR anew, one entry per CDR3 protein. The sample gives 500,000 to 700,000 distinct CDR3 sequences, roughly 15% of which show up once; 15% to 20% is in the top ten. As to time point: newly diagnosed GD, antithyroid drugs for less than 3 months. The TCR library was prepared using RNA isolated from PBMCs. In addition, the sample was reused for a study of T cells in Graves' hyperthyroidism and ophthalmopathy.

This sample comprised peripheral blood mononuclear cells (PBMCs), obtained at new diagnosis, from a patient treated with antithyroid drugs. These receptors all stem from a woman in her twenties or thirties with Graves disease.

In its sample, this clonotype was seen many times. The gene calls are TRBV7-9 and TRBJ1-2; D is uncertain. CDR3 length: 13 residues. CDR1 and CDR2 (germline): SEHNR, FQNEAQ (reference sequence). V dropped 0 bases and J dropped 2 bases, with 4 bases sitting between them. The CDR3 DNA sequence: TGTGCCAGCAGCTTAGCGGCGAACTATGGCTACACCTTC. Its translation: CASSLAANYGYTF.

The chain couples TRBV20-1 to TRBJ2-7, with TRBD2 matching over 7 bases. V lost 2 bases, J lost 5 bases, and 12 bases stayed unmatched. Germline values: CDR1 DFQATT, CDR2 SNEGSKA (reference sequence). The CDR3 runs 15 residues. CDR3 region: CSARWAGRSRDEQYF. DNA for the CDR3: TGCAGTGCTAGATGGGCCGGGAGGAGTAGGGACGAGCAGTACTTC.

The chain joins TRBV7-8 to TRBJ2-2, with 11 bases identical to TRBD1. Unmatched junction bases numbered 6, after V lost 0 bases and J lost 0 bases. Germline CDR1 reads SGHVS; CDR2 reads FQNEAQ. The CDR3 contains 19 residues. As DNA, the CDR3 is TGTGCCAGCAGCTTAGCGCGGACAGGGGGCCCCGCGAACACCGGGGAGCTGTTTTTT. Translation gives CASSLARTGGPANTGELFF.

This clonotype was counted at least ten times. The CDR3 is CASSLRAGGPSTTDTQYF. For the CDR3, the DNA is TGTGCCAGCAGCTTACGAGCGGGAGGGCCTAGTACCACAGATACGCAGTATTTT. This sequence joins TRBV7-8 and TRBJ2-3; 10 positions agree with TRBD2. Germline values: CDR1 SGHVS, CDR2 FQNEAQ. The CDR3 has 18 amino acids. Trimming cost V 2 bases and J 2 bases; bases outside gene matches: 10.

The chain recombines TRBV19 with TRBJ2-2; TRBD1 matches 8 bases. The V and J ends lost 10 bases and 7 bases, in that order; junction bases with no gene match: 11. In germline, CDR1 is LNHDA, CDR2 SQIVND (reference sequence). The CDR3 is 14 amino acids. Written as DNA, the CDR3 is TGTGCCACTACCCTCAGGGGGCTTGGCGGGGAGCTGTTTTTT. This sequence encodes CATTLRGLGGELFF.

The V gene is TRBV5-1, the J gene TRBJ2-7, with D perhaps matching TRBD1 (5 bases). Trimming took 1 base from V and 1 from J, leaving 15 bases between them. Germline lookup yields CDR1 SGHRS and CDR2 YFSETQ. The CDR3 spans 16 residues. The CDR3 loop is CASSLQGKVGSYEQYF. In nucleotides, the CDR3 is TGCGCCAGCAGCTTGCAGGGAAAGGTTGGTTCCTACGAGCAGTACTTC.

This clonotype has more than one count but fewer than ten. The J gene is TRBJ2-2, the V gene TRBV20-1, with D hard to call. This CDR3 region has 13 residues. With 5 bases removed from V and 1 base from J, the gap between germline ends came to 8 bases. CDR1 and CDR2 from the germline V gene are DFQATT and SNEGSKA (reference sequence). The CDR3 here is CSAPSQNTGELFF. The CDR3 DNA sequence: TGCAGTGCTCCGAGTCAGAACACCGGGGAGCTGTTTTTT.

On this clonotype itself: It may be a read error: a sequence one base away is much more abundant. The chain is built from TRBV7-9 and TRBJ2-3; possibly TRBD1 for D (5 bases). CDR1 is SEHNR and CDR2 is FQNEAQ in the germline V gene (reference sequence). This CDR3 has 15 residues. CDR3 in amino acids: CASSQGVADTDTQCF. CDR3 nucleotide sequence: TGTGCCAGCAGCCAAGGGGTCGCGGACACAGATACGCAGTGTTTT.

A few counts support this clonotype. As DNA, the CDR3 is TGTGCCAGCAGCTTAGCGACAGCGACGATCAAGTACTTC. Encoded protein: CASSLATATIKYF. The rearrangement links TRBV7-2 to TRBJ2-7; perhaps TRBD1 as D (5 bases). CDR1 and CDR2 (germline): SGHTA, FQGNSA. With 0 bases removed from V and 11 bases from J, the gap between germline ends came to 14 bases. This CDR3 comprises 13 residues.

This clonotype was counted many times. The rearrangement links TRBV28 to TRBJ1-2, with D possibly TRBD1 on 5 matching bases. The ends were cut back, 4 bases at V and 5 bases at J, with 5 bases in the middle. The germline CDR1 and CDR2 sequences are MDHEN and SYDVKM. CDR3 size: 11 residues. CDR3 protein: CASSWGYGYTF. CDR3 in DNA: TGTGCCAGCAGTTGGGGGTATGGCTACACCTTC.

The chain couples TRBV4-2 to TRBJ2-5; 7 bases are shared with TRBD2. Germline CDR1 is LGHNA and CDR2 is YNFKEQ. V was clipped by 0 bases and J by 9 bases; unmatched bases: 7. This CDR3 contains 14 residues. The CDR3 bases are TGTGCCAGCAGCCAAGATGGGACTAACGGGGCCCAGTACTTC. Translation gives CASSQDGTNGAQYF.

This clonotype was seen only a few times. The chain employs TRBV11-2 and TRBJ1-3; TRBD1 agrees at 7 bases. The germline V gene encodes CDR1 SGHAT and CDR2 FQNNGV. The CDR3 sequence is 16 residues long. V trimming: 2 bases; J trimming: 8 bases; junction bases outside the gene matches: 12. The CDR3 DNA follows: TGTGCCAGCAGCTTATATGCAGGGGGATTCCGGGACACCATATATTTT. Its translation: CASSLYAGGFRDTIYF.

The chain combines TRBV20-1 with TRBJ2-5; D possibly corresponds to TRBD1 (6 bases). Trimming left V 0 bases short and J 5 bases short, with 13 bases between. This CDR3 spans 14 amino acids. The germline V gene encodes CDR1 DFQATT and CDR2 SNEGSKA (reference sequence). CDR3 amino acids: CSARDQDSRETQYF. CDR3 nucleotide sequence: TGCAGTGCTAGAGATCAGGACAGTCGGGAGACCCAGTACTTC.

CDR3 DNA sequence: TGTGCCAGCAGCTTAACGAATAGACCTAATCAGCCCCAGCATTTT. It codes for CASSLTNRPNQPQHF. The chain joins TRBV7-9 to TRBJ1-5, with D hard to call. The CDR3 is 15 amino acids. Germline lookup yields CDR1 SEHNR and CDR2 FQNEAQ (reference sequence). V lost 2 bases and J 4 bases, leaving 12 bases between the germline ends.

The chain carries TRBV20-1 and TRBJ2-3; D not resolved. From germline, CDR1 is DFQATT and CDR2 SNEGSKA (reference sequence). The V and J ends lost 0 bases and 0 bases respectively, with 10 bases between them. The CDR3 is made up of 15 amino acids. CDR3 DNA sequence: TGCAGTGCTAGAGATCCGGCGGCTAGCACAGATACGCAGTATTTT. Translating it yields CSARDPAASTDTQYF.

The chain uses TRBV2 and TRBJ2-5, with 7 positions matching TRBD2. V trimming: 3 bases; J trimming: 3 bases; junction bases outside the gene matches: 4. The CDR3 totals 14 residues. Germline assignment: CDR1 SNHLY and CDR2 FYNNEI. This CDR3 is CASSDGLAEETQYF. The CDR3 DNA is TGTGCCAGCAGTGACGGGCTAGCGGAAGAGACCCAGTACTTC.

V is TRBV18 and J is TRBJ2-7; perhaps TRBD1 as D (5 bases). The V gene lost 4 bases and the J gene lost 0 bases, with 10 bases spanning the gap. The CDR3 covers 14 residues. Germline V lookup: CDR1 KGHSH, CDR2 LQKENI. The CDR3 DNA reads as TGTGCCAGCTCACAACAGGAAACCTCCTACGAGCAGTACTTC. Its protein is CASSQQETSYEQYF. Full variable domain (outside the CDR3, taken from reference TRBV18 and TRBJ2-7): NAGVMQNPRHLVRRRGQEARLRCSPMKGHSHVYWYRQLPEEGLKFMVYLQKENIIDESGMPKERFSAEFPKEGPSILRIQQVVRGDSAAYFCASSQQETSYEQYFGPGTRLTVT.

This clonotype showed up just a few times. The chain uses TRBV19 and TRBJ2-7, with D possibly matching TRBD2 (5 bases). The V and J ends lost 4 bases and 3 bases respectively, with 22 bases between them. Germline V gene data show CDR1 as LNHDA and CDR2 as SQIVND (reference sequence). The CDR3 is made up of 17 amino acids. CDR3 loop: CASSTAGVLTAVYEQYF. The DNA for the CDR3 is TGTGCCAGTAGTACCGCCGGGGTCCTAACCGCAGTCTACGAGCAGTACTTC.

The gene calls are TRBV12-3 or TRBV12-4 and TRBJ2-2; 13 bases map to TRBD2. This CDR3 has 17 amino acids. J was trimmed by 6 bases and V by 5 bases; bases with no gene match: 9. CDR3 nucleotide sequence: TGTGCCAGCAGTCCAGCCAACGGACTAGCGGGAGCCGGGGAGCTGTTTTTT. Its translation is CASSPANGLAGAGELFF.

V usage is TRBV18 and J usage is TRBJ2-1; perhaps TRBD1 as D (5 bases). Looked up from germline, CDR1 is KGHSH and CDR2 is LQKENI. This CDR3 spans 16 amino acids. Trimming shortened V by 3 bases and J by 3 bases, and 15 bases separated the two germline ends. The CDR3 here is CASSPKGKGDYNEQFF. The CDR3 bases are TGTGCCAGCTCACCGAAGGGGAAAGGGGACTACAATGAGCAGTTCTTC.

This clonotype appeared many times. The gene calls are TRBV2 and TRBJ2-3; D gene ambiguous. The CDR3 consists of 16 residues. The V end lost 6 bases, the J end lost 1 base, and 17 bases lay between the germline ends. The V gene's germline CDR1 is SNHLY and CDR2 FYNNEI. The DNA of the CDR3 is TGTGCCAGCAGGGTCAGTACTCACGATCGCACAGATACGCAGTATTTT. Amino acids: CASRVSTHDRTDTQYF.

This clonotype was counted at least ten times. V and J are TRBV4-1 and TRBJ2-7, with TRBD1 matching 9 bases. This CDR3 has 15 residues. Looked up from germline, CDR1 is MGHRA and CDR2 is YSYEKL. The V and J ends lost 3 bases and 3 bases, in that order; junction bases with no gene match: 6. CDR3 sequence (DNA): TGCGCCAGCAGCCACCGGGACAGGGTCGACTACGAGCAGTACTTC. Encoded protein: CASSHRDRVDYEQYF.

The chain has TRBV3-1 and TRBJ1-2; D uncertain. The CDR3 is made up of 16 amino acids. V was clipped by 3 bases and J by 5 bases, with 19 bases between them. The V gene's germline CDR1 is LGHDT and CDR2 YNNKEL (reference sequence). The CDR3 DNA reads TGTGCCAGCAGCCAGTGGGCGGACGACGTCGGGTATGGCTACACCTTC. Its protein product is CASSQWADDVGYGYTF.